This T cell receptor beta chain came from a study of T cells after yellow fever vaccination. TCRdb used MiXCR to reprocess the 5' RACE reads, holding one entry per CDR3 protein. The sample includes approximately 70,000 distinct CDR3 sequences, 6.5% of them seen just once. Worth noting for this clonotype: As yet, its antigen is unknown.

This CDR3 spans 15 amino acids. J gave up 4 bases and V 5 bases, and 6 bases lay outside the gene matches. CDR1 and CDR2 from the germline V gene are SEHNR and FQNEAQ (reference sequence). General observations from the study: FACS-sorted repertoires could harbor abundant contaminating bulk-population clonotypes. Few clonotypes appeared in both CD4 and CD8 compartments.

The sample here was CD8+ T cells sorted from PBMCs, taken roughly 45 days after the first yellow fever vaccination. V usage is TRBV7-9 and J usage is TRBJ2-3; 10 bases are shared with TRBD1. The TCR was taken from a man aged 18 to 29 who received the YFV17D yellow fever vaccine. Here the CDR3 reads CASSPDRGQSDTQYF. The CDR3 nucleotides read TGTGCCAGCAGCCCTGACAGGGGGCAATCAGATACGCAGTATTTT.